This T cell receptor beta chain was sequenced during a study of blood T cell repertoires in COVID-19. Study background: COVID-19 samples collected from the United States, Italy and Spain covered acute and convalescent phases.

Produced via immunoSEQ multiplex PCR; TCRdb's table is partial and in-frame only. The top ten hold 15% to 18% of the sample, which has 250,000 to 300,000 clones, over 75% seen once. Donors in Cohort 3 who had recovered were those with two negative PCRs, healthcare professional clearance, or resolution of their symptoms. CDR1 is SEHNR and CDR2 is FQNEAQ in the germline V gene (reference sequence). This CDR3 region has 15 residues. V trimming: 0 bases; J trimming: 1 base; junction bases outside the gene matches: 1. The TCR was taken from a man aged 18 to 29 who had recovered from COVID-19. The chain combines TRBV7-9 with TRBJ2-3, with 7 bases that match TRBD1. The sequenced material came from PBMCs or T cells enriched from blood (not recorded which). This chain's CDR3 is CASSLAGTGTDTQYF. The CDR3, as DNA: TGTGCCAGCAGCTTAGCGGGGACAGGCACAGATACGCAGTATTTT.